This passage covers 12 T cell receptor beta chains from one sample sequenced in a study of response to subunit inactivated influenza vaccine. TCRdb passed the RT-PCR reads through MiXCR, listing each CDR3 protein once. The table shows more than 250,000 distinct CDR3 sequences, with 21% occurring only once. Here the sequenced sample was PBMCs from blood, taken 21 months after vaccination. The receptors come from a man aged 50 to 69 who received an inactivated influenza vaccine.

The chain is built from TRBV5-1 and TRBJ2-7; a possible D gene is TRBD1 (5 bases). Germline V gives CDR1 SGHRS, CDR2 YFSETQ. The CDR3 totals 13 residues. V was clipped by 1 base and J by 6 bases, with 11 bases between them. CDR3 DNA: TGCGCCAGCAGCTTGATCCAGGGTTCCGAGCAGTACTTC. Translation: CASSLIQGSEQYF.

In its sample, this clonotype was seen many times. CDR3 sequence: CASSLRGSYTF. The DNA for the CDR3 is TGTGCCAGCAGTTTAAGGGGTAGCTACACCTTC. The chain couples TRBV12-3 or TRBV12-4 to TRBJ1-2, with D possibly matching TRBD1 (5 bases). With 2 bases removed from V and 9 bases from J, the gap between germline ends came to 7 bases. The CDR3 sequence is 11 residues long.

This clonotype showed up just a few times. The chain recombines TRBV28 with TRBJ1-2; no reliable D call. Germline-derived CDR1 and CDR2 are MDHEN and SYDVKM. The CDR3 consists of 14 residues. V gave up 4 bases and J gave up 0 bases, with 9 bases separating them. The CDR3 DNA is TGTGCCAGCAGTTCCCGGTGGACTAACTATGGCTACACCTTC. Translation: CASSSRWTNYGYTF.

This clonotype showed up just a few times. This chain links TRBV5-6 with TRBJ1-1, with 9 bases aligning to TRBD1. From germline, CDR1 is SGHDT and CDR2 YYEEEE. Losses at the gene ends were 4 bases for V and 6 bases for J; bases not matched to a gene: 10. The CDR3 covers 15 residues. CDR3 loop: CASSPDRGRGPEAFF. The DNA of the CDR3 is TGTGCCAGCAGCCCGGACAGGGGTCGCGGCCCTGAAGCTTTCTTT.

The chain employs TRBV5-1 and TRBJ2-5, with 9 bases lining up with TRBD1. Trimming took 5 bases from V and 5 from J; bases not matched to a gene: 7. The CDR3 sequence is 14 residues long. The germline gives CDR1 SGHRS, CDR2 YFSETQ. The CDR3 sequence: CASSHDRGSETQYF. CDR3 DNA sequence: TGCGCCAGCAGTCATGACAGGGGGTCGGAGACCCAGTACTTC.

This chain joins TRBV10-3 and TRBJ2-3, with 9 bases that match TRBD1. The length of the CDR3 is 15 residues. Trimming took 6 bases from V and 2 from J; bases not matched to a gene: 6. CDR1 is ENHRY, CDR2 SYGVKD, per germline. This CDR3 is CAIRPGQGVTDTQYF. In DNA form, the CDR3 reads TGTGCCATCAGGCCGGGACAGGGCGTCACAGATACGCAGTATTTT.

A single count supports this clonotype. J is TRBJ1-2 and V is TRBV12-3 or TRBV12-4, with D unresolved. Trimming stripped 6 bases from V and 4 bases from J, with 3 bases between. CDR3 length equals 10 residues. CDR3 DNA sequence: TGTGCCAGCAGAAGCTATGGCTACACCTTC. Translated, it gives CASRSYGYTF.

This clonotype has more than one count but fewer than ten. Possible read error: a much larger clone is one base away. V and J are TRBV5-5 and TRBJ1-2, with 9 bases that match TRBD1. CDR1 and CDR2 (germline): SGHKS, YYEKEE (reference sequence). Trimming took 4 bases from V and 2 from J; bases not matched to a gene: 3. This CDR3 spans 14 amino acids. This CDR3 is CASSTGTGNYGYTF. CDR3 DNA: TGTGCCAGCAGCACCGGGACAGGGAACTATGGCTACACCTTC.

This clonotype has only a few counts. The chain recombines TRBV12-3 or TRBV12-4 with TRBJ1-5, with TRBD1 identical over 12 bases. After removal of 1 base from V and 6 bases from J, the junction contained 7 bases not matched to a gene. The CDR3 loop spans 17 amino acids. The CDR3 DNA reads TGTGCCAGCAGTTTAGGTTGGGGACAGGGGGCGGGTCAGCCCCAGCATTTT. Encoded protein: CASSLGWGQGAGQPQHF.

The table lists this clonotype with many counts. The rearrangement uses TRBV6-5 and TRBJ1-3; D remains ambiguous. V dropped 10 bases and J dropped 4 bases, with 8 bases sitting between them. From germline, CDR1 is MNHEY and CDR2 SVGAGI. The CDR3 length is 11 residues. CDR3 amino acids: CATRQGNTIYF. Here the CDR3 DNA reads TGTGCCACCCGCCAGGGAAACACCATATATTTT.

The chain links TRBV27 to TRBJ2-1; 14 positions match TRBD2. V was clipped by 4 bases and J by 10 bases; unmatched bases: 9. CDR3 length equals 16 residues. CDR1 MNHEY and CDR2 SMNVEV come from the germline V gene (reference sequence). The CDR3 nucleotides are TGTGCCAGCAGTTCCTGGGGACTAGCGGGAGCAAGGGAGCAGTTCTTC. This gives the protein CASSSWGLAGAREQFF.

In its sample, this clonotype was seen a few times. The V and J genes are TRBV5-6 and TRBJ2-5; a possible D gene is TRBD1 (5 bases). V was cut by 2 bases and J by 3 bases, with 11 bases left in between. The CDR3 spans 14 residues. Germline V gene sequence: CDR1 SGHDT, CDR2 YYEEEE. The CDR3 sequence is CASSFRVGEETQYF. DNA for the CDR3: TGTGCCAGCAGCTTCCGAGTAGGGGAAGAGACCCAGTACTTC.